What follows are 25 T cell receptor beta chains derived from one specimen sequenced in a study of blood T cell repertoires in COVID-19. The repertoire was sequenced with immunoSEQ multiplex PCR; TCRdb's copy has only in-frame clones and lacks some. Here the sample spans approximately 260,000 clones, around 83% being singletons. Sample: peripheral blood. The receptors derive from a woman over 75 with acute or convalescent COVID-19.

The genes are TRBV27 and TRBJ1-2; 7 nucleotides align to TRBD1. Germline assignment: CDR1 MNHEY and CDR2 SMNVEV (reference sequence). After removal of 5 bases from V and 8 bases from J, the junction contained 5 bases not matched to a gene. The CDR3 spans 12 residues. CDR3 nucleotide sequence: TGTGCCAGCAGTCGACAGGGTTCGGGCTACACCTTC. Protein product: CASSRQGSGYTF.

This chain joins TRBV7-9 and TRBJ1-5; D gene ambiguous. This CDR3 has 13 amino acids. The V gene's germline CDR1 is SEHNR and CDR2 FQNEAQ (reference sequence). V was pared by 2 bases and J by 1 base, with 3 bases between. The CDR3 sequence is CASSLQSNQPQHF. For the CDR3, the DNA is TGTGCCAGCAGCTTACAGAGCAATCAGCCCCAGCATTTT.

V usage is TRBV30 and J usage is TRBJ2-1; TRBD2 might be the D (6 bases). The CDR3 is 16 amino acids. V lost 2 bases, J lost 3 bases, and 17 bases lay in between. Germline CDR1 reads GTSNPN; CDR2 reads SVGIG (reference sequence). The chain's CDR3 is CAWSRGNPGVYNEQFF. The CDR3 nucleotides read TGTGCCTGGAGTAGGGGTAATCCGGGGGTCTACAATGAGCAGTTCTTC.

A few counts support this clone. This chain uses TRBV19 with TRBJ2-7; 7 nucleotides match TRBD1. Germline values: CDR1 LNHDA, CDR2 SQIVND (reference sequence). CDR3 length equals 15 residues. V gave up 2 bases and J gave up 3 bases; unmatched junction bases: 7. CDR3 sequence reads: CASSIKGAEIYEQYF. CDR3 DNA: TGTGCCAGTAGTATAAAGGGGGCTGAAATCTACGAGCAGTACTTC.

The chain carries TRBV19 and TRBJ2-3, with D perhaps TRBD1 (5 bases). Germline V gives CDR1 LNHDA, CDR2 SQIVND (reference sequence). The CDR3 totals 13 residues. V lost 4 bases to trimming and J lost 4 bases, with 9 bases between them. CDR3 amino acids: CASSSDSADTQYF. The DNA for the CDR3 is TGTGCCAGTAGTAGCGACAGTGCAGATACGCAGTATTTT. Full variable domain (remainder filled in from reference TRBV19 and TRBJ2-3): DGGITQSPKYLFRKEGQNVTLSCEQNLNHDAMYWYRQDPGQGLRLIYYSQIVNDFQKGDIAEGYSVSREKKESFPLTVTSAQKNPTAFYLCASSSDSADTQYFGPGTRLTVL.

The rearrangement uses TRBV3-1 (or the pseudogene TRBV3-2) and TRBJ2-1; D possibly corresponds to TRBD2 (5 bases). Germline V gene data show CDR1 as LGHDT and CDR2 as YNNKEL (reference sequence). CDR3 length equals 13 residues. V lost 2 bases and J 12 bases, leaving 14 bases between the germline ends. The CDR3 sequence is CASSQKSRDGQFF. The CDR3 nucleotides are TGTGCCAGCAGCCAAAAGAGCCGGGATGGGCAGTTCTTC.

The chain is built from TRBV6-5 and TRBJ2-7; D perhaps matches TRBD2 (6 bases). In germline, CDR1 is MNHEY, CDR2 SVGAGI. CDR3 length: 16 amino acids. Trimming cost V 2 bases and J 6 bases, with 20 bases left between them. For the CDR3, the DNA is TGTGCCAGCAGTTACAAAATGGGGGGTTTTTGGGGCGAGCAGTACTTC. Protein sequence: CASSYKMGGFWGEQYF.

This clone was counted between two and nine times. The chain links TRBV2 to TRBJ1-2, with a possible D match to TRBD1 (5 bases). Looked up from germline, CDR1 is SNHLY and CDR2 is FYNNEI. The CDR3 has 12 residues. Trimming pared 4 bases from V and 4 bases from J, leaving 7 bases between. The CDR3 is CASSGGLYGYTF. The CDR3 bases are TGTGCCAGCAGTGGGGGCCTCTATGGCTACACCTTC.

The rearrangement uses TRBV19 and TRBJ2-3; possible D gene TRBD1, 6 bases. This CDR3 contains 15 residues. The V and J ends lost 4 bases and 4 bases respectively, with 15 bases between them. Germline values: CDR1 LNHDA, CDR2 SQIVND (reference sequence). Here the CDR3 DNA reads TGTGCCAGTAGTACTTCCAGGGGAGTGGCAGATACGCAGTATTTT. Protein: CASSTSRGVADTQYF. The full variable domain, rest sourced from reference TRBV19 and TRBJ2-3, is DGGITQSPKYLFRKEGQNVTLSCEQNLNHDAMYWYRQDPGQGLRLIYYSQIVNDFQKGDIAEGYSVSREKKESFPLTVTSAQKNPTAFYLCASSTSRGVADTQYFGPGTRLTVL.

V and J are TRBV18 and TRBJ1-3, with D unclear. The V and J ends lost 3 bases and 2 bases respectively, with 8 bases between them. This CDR3 spans 14 amino acids. CDR1 is KGHSH and CDR2 is LQKENI in the germline V gene. The DNA for the CDR3 is TGTGCCAGCTCACCCGTCCCGGCTGGAAACACCATATATTTT. Translated, it gives CASSPVPAGNTIYF.

This chain connects TRBV6-1 to TRBJ2-3, with 8 positions matching TRBD2. The V gene end was trimmed by 0 bases and the J gene end by 5 bases; junction bases not matched to a gene: 7. The CDR3 totals 16 residues. The germline gives CDR1 MNHNS, CDR2 SASEGT. The CDR3 sequence: CASSEAAAGVRDTQYF. CDR3 nucleotides: TGTGCCAGCAGTGAAGCTGCAGCGGGGGTTAGAGATACGCAGTATTTT.

This clone was seen a few times. V and J are TRBV15 and TRBJ2-2, with D possibly TRBD2 on 5 matching bases. V was trimmed by 3 bases and J by 4 bases, leaving 18 bases between them. This CDR3 has 17 amino acids. Germline V lookup: CDR1 LNHNV, CDR2 YYDKDF (reference sequence). CDR3 sequence: CATSRHVGYGVTGELFF. The CDR3 bases are TGTGCCACCAGCAGGCACGTGGGGTACGGGGTCACCGGGGAGCTGTTTTTT.

The V call is TRBV28, the J call TRBJ2-6; TRBD1 matches 10 bases. Per the germline V gene, CDR1 is MDHEN and CDR2 is SYDVKM. CDR3 size: 18 residues. J lost 0 bases, V lost 5 bases, and 7 bases had no gene match. DNA for the CDR3: TGTGCCAGCAGTCCCCGGGACAGGGGACTCTCTGGGGCCAACGTCCTGACTTTC. Its protein is CASSPRDRGLSGANVLTF.

J is TRBJ2-1 and V is TRBV30; 14 bases fit TRBD2. Germline CDR1 GTSNPN, CDR2 SVGIG (reference sequence). Unmatched junction bases numbered 8, after V lost 3 bases and J lost 10 bases. This CDR3 is built from 15 residues. The CDR3 is CAWRRTSGGSNEQFF. The CDR3 DNA sequence: TGTGCCTGGAGGAGGACTAGCGGGGGGTCTAACGAGCAGTTCTTC.

This chain uses TRBV7-9 with TRBJ2-7; 11 nucleotides match TRBD1. This CDR3 comprises 15 residues. After removal of 5 bases from V and 2 bases from J, the junction contained 5 bases not matched to a gene. Germline V lookup: CDR1 SEHNR, CDR2 FQNEAQ (reference sequence). CDR3 in amino acids: CASSPRDRGTYEQYF. For the CDR3, the DNA is TGTGCCAGCAGCCCCCGGGACAGGGGGACCTACGAGCAGTACTTC.

This chain joins TRBV5-5 and TRBJ1-5, with a tentative D call TRBD1 (6 bases). V dropped 4 bases and J dropped 3 bases, with 11 bases sitting between them. This CDR3 comprises 14 residues. The germline V gene encodes CDR1 SGHKS and CDR2 YYEKEE (reference sequence). CDR3 in amino acids: CASSPDRPNQPQHF. CDR3 nucleotides: TGTGCCAGCAGCCCCGACAGGCCCAATCAGCCCCAGCATTTT.

The chain joins TRBV5-4 to TRBJ1-1; a weak D match, TRBD1 (5 bases). The V end was cut by 5 bases, the J end by 1 base, with 18 bases between. This CDR3 is 16 amino acids long. Germline CDR1 reads SGHNT; CDR2 reads YYREEE (reference sequence). CDR3 sequence (DNA): TGTGCCAGCAGTCGCGGGAGGCAGGGAGCGAACACTGAAGCTTTCTTT. It is translated as CASSRGRQGANTEAFF.

The chain links TRBV5-1 to TRBJ1-1; TRBD1 agrees at 9 bases. Germline loops: CDR1 SGHRS, CDR2 YFSETQ. The CDR3 covers 14 residues. V shed 3 bases and J 5 bases; nucleotides not matched to a gene: 5. CDR3 protein: CASSSLQGATEAFF. The CDR3 bases are TGCGCCAGCAGCTCCTTACAGGGGGCGACTGAAGCTTTCTTT.

The rearrangement links TRBV5-1 to TRBJ1-1; D perhaps matches TRBD1 (6 bases). The CDR3 sequence is 15 residues long. The germline V gene encodes CDR1 SGHRS and CDR2 YFSETQ. The V gene lost 4 bases and the J gene lost 4 bases, with 17 bases spanning the gap. The CDR3 DNA reads TGCGCCAGCAGCCCCCCGGGGGGGGGCCTCACTGAAGCTTTCTTT. Translating it yields CASSPPGGGLTEAFF.

The rearrangement links TRBV19 to TRBJ2-7, with 8 bases that match TRBD2. CDR1 is LNHDA and CDR2 is SQIVND in the germline V gene (reference sequence). V lost 9 bases and J lost 5; bases outside the gene matches: 6. The CDR3 extends over 12 amino acids. CDR3 bases: TGTGCCAGCGGGAGGGCGGGCAACGAGCAGTACTTC. Its translation: CASGRAGNEQYF.

The chain is built from TRBV12-3 or TRBV12-4 and TRBJ1-1; D not resolved. CDR3 length: 13 amino acids. V was cut by 6 bases and J by 3 bases, with 11 bases left in between. The CDR3 DNA sequence: TGTGCCAGCAGCCCCGAGGCCTACACTGAAGCTTTCTTT. Translated, it gives CASSPEAYTEAFF.

In its sample, this clone was seen a few times. The same CDR3 also results from other DNA sequences found in this sample. The rearrangement links TRBV2 to TRBJ1-6; 7 nucleotides match TRBD1. This CDR3 spans 14 amino acids. The germline V gene encodes CDR1 SNHLY and CDR2 FYNNEI. V lost 4 bases, J lost 6 bases, and 3 bases stayed unmatched. CDR3 nucleotides: TGTGCCAGCAGTGGACAGGGTGGTAATTCACCCCTCCACTTT. It is translated as CASSGQGGNSPLHF.

The chain combines TRBV19 with TRBJ2-1, with a weak D call TRBD1 (6 bases). The CDR3 is made up of 14 amino acids. V gave up 4 bases and J gave up 4 bases, with 11 bases separating them. Per germline, CDR1 LNHDA and CDR2 SQIVND (reference sequence). CDR3 loop: CASSTPQGYNEQFF. The CDR3 coding sequence is TGTGCCAGTAGTACTCCACAGGGTTACAATGAGCAGTTCTTC.

The rearrangement joins TRBV6-5 to TRBJ2-3, with TRBD1 identical over 7 bases. The CDR3 extends over 15 amino acids. Losses at the gene ends were 7 bases for V and 2 bases for J; bases not matched to a gene: 9. CDR1 and CDR2 from the germline V gene are MNHEY and SVGAGI. CDR3 sequence: CASTEDRRHTDTQYF. CDR3 nucleotides: TGTGCCAGCACGGAGGACAGGCGCCACACAGATACGCAGTATTTT.

The chain has TRBV19 and TRBJ2-2; 7 positions agree with TRBD1. Germline CDR1 reads LNHDA; CDR2 reads SQIVND (reference sequence). J gave up 0 bases and V 5 bases, and 12 bases lay outside the gene matches. The length of the CDR3 is 18 residues. The CDR3 region has the DNA TGTGCCAGTAGTTTCCTGACAGGGTCCATCCCGAACACCGGGGAGCTGTTTTTT. Its protein product is CASSFLTGSIPNTGELFF.